This T cell receptor (beta chain) was sequenced in a study of cytomegalovirus exposure and HLA in healthy donors. PCR used 60 Vbeta primers and 13 Jbeta primers. Here immunoSEQ multiplex PCR was the method, and the copy in TCRdb shows in-frame clones only, minus some. The data hold some 160,000 clones, with 65% to 80% observed a single time. Whereas donors were nominally healthy upon sampling, unrecorded immune exposures were probable. This CDR3 region has 16 residues. Germline V gives CDR1 SGDLS, CDR2 YYNGEE. V dropped 0 bases and J dropped 1; count of bases not matched to a gene: 2. This clonotype was sampled from a woman aged 30 to 39 in good health and CMV-seronegative. Sequenced sample: PBMCs. The J gene is TRBJ2-2, the V gene TRBV9; TRBD2 matches 8 bases. The CDR3 loop reads CASSVVAGGNTGELFF. CDR3 bases: TGTGCCAGCAGCGTAGTTGCGGGGGGGAACACCGGGGAGCTGTTTTTT.